The 28 T cell receptor beta chains in this list originate from one sample, sequenced in a study of shared clonotypes between healthy human individuals. Generated by immunoSEQ multiplex PCR, the TCRdb table keeps only in-frame clones and is missing some. The sample lists under 2,000,000 clones, about 95% occurring once. Only CD45RO-negative cells positively selected for CCR7 counted as naive CD8 cells, so terminally differentiated effector memory CD45RA+ cells were excluded. Sequenced: naive CD8+ T cells sorted from blood. These receptor sequences come from a man aged 18 to 30 in good health.

This sequence joins TRBV13 and TRBJ1-1; 7 nucleotides agree with TRBD1. The V segment lost 5 bases and the J segment 4 bases; nucleotides outside the gene matches: 7. Germline V gene lookup returns CDR1 PRHDT and CDR2 FYEKMQ (reference sequence). The CDR3 consists of 14 residues. CDR3 protein: CASSGSGQFTEAFF. The CDR3 DNA sequence: TGTGCCAGCAGCGGATCGGGACAGTTCACTGAAGCTTTCTTT.

V gene TRBV2 combines with J gene TRBJ2-7; 9 bases map to TRBD1. With V trimmed by 9 bases and J by 2 bases, 5 bases remained unmatched. The CDR3 is 13 residues long. The germline V gene encodes CDR1 SNHLY and CDR2 FYNNEI. This CDR3 is CARSGQGPYEQYF. CDR3 DNA: TGTGCCAGATCGGGACAGGGCCCCTACGAGCAGTACTTC.

The rearrangement joins TRBV30 to TRBJ2-3; D gene unclear. The CDR3 has 13 residues. The germline CDR1 and CDR2 sequences are GTSNPN and SVGIG (reference sequence). V lost 2 bases, J lost 4 bases, and 10 bases lay in between. The CDR3 DNA reads TGTGCCTGGAGTTATGGGGTGGCAGATACGCAGTATTTT. It yields the protein CAWSYGVADTQYF.

The chain uses TRBV19 and TRBJ1-1; possibly TRBD1 for D (5 bases). V lost 7 bases and J lost 8, with 14 bases in between. Germline V lookup: CDR1 LNHDA, CDR2 SQIVND (reference sequence). This CDR3 comprises 12 residues. The CDR3 here is CASTLGGLEAFF. DNA of the CDR3: TGTGCCAGTACTCTCGGGGGACTGGAAGCTTTCTTT.

This clone was detected once. The V gene is TRBV13, the J gene TRBJ2-7, with 8 bases identical to TRBD1. CDR1 is PRHDT and CDR2 is FYEKMQ in the germline V gene (reference sequence). The CDR3 length is 15 residues. The V gene end was trimmed by 4 bases and the J gene end by 5 bases; junction bases not matched to a gene: 10. Here the CDR3 DNA reads TGTGCCAGCAGCTCCCCCTGGACAGGGTCCCACGAGCAGTACTTC. Translation gives CASSSPWTGSHEQYF.

The chain carries TRBV7-9 and TRBJ2-1; D tentatively reads TRBD1 or TRBD2 (5 bases each). Germline V gives CDR1 SEHNR, CDR2 FQNEAQ (reference sequence). Trimming left V 1 base short and J 3 bases short, with 10 bases between. The CDR3 spans 15 residues. The CDR3 reads CASSLGWDDYNEQFF. The CDR3 DNA follows: TGTGCCAGCAGCTTAGGGTGGGACGACTACAATGAGCAGTTCTTC.

This clone was found a few times. Other DNA sequences in the sample encode the same CDR3. The rearrangement joins TRBV4-3 to TRBJ1-1; D gene ambiguous. Germline lookup yields CDR1 LGHNA and CDR2 YSLEER. The CDR3 totals 14 residues. Trimming removed 1 base at V and 1 base at J, with 7 bases between. This CDR3 is CASSQVEGNTEAFF. In DNA form, the CDR3 reads TGCGCCAGCAGCCAAGTTGAAGGGAACACTGAAGCTTTCTTT.

The rearrangement links TRBV28 to TRBJ2-7; TRBD2 might be the D (6 bases). V lost 4 bases and J lost 1, with 23 bases in between. The CDR3 runs to 18 residues. CDR1 is MDHEN and CDR2 is SYDVKM in the germline V gene. DNA of the CDR3: TGTGCCAGCAGTTGGACCTCGGGCGGGGTTACACGATCCTACGAGCAGTACTTC. Translating gives CASSWTSGGVTRSYEQYF.

On this clone: Other nucleotide sequences in the sample specify the same CDR3. The V gene is TRBV6-5, the J gene TRBJ2-5; perhaps TRBD1 as D (5 bases). The germline V gene encodes CDR1 MNHEY and CDR2 SVGAGI. The CDR3 has 14 amino acids. V was pared by 0 bases and J by 4 bases, with 9 bases between. This CDR3 reads CASSYSGAPETQYF. The CDR3 nucleotides are TGTGCCAGCAGTTACTCTGGGGCCCCAGAGACCCAGTACTTC.

This clone is a singleton in its sample. The chain joins TRBV7-9 to TRBJ2-5; maybe TRBD2 (5 bases). V was clipped by 5 bases and J by 2 bases, with 15 bases between them. The length of the CDR3 is 15 residues. Germline loops: CDR1 SEHNR, CDR2 FQNEAQ (reference sequence). CDR3 in DNA: TGTGCCAGCAGCGGGGAAGCGCGGACTCAAGAGACCCAGTACTTC. As protein: CASSGEARTQETQYF.

J is TRBJ2-1 and V is TRBV11-2; 8 nucleotides agree with TRBD2. J gave up 8 bases and V 1 base, and 7 bases lay outside the gene matches. Germline CDR1 reads SGHAT; CDR2 reads FQNNGV. This CDR3 region has 15 residues. CDR3 coding DNA: TGTGCCAGCAGCTTAGGAACGGGAGGGCTGGATGAGCAGTTCTTC. Translated: CASSLGTGGLDEQFF. The variable domain in full, completed from reference TRBV11-2 and TRBJ2-1, reads EAGVAQSPRYKIIEKRQSVAFWCNPISGHATLYWYQQILGQGPKLLIQFQNNGVVDDSQLPKDRFSAERLKGVDSTLKIQPAKLEDSAVYLCASSLGTGGLDEQFFGPGTRLTVL.

This clone turned up a few times. The sample has other DNA sequences that encode this CDR3 too. The chain links TRBV9 to TRBJ1-3; D unclear. Germline CDR1 is SGDLS and CDR2 is YYNGEE. The CDR3 is 15 residues long. Deletions cut 0 bases from V and 0 bases from J, with 7 bases between. The DNA of the CDR3 is TGTGCCAGCAGCGTAGAGGGTAGCTCTGGAAACACCATATATTTT. Protein product: CASSVEGSSGNTIYF.

CDR3 sequence reads: CASSIDAADEQFF. CDR3 coding DNA: TGTGCCAGTAGTATAGATGCGGCGGATGAGCAGTTCTTC. The rearrangement uses TRBV19 and TRBJ2-1; D is undetermined. Germline CDR1 reads LNHDA; CDR2 reads SQIVND (reference sequence). V was pared by 0 bases and J by 8 bases, with 8 bases between. The CDR3 is made up of 13 amino acids.

This rearrangement joins TRBV25-1 to TRBJ2-5; D uncertain. The CDR3 totals 13 residues. Trimming removed 3 bases from V and 10 bases from J, with 15 bases in between. The V gene's germline CDR1 is MGHDK and CDR2 SYGVNS. In nucleotides, the CDR3 is TGTGCCAGCAGTGACCCGACGGATTCCATCCAGTACTTC. This codes for CASSDPTDSIQYF.

The chain couples TRBV13 to TRBJ2-1; 16 bases agree with TRBD2. Germline loops: CDR1 PRHDT, CDR2 FYEKMQ (reference sequence). The CDR3 has 15 residues. V was pared by 5 bases and J by 8 bases, with 3 bases of the junction left unmatched. The CDR3 sequence: CASSPGLAGGDEQFF. The CDR3 bases are TGTGCCAGCAGCCCGGGACTAGCGGGGGGGGATGAGCAGTTCTTC.

This chain joins TRBV5-1 and TRBJ2-7, with D possibly TRBD2 on 5 matching bases. The germline gives CDR1 SGHRS, CDR2 YFSETQ. The CDR3 sequence is 14 residues long. Trimming took off 1 base at V and 1 base at J, with 9 bases between the two ends. The CDR3 loop reads CASSLFSDSYEQYF. The CDR3 DNA reads as TGCGCCAGCAGCTTGTTTAGCGATTCCTACGAGCAGTACTTC.

The chain joins TRBV6-5 to TRBJ2-6; D gene uncertain. The CDR3 is 16 residues long. The ends were cut back, 2 bases at V and 0 bases at J, with 8 bases in the middle. Germline V gene lookup returns CDR1 MNHEY and CDR2 SVGAGI. CDR3 in DNA: TGTGCCAGCAGTTACGAAGCCTTCTCTGGGGCCAACGTCCTGACTTTC. Amino acid sequence: CASSYEAFSGANVLTF.

The V and J genes are TRBV6-5 and TRBJ1-6; D perhaps matches TRBD1 (6 bases). Germline lookup yields CDR1 MNHEY and CDR2 SVGAGI. V lost 7 bases, J lost 7 bases, and 11 bases lay in between. This CDR3 comprises 13 residues. CDR3 protein: CASTVQGNSPLHF. The DNA of the CDR3 is TGTGCCAGCACCGTACAGGGAAATTCACCCCTCCACTTT.

As regards this clone: Different DNA sequences within this sample yield the same CDR3. The chain recombines TRBV18 with TRBJ2-2; no reliable D call. The CDR3 consists of 13 residues. V dropped 3 bases and J dropped 4 bases, with 6 bases sitting between them. CDR1 is KGHSH and CDR2 is LQKENI in the germline V gene. In DNA, the CDR3 is TGTGCCAGCTCACCCACAGTCACCGGGGAGCTGTTTTTT. It specifies CASSPTVTGELFF.

This chain links TRBV7-9 with TRBJ2-3, with 10 bases matching TRBD2. There are 15 residues in the CDR3. CDR1 and CDR2 from the germline V gene are SEHNR and FQNEAQ (reference sequence). The V segment lost 6 bases and the J segment 3 bases; nucleotides outside the gene matches: 6. CDR3 DNA: TGTGCCAGCAGTTACAGCGGGAGGGGGACAGATACGCAGTATTTT. Translation: CASSYSGRGTDTQYF.

Concerning this clone itself: The junction does not match germline at one end; this may be a read error. V and J are TRBV7-9 and TRBJ2-3, with D uncertain. Germline CDR1 and CDR2: SEHNR and FQNEAQ (reference sequence). CDR3 length: 14 residues. The CDR3 is CASTLPGSTDTQYF. The CDR3 coding sequence is TGTGCCAGCACCTTACCGGGCAGCACAGATACGCAGTATTTT. Full variable domain (outside the CDR3, taken from reference TRBV7-9 and TRBJ2-3): DTGVSQNPRHKITKRGQNVTFRCDPISEHNRLYWYRQTLGQGPEFLTYFQNEAQLEKSRLLSDRFSAERPKGSFSTLEIQRTEQGDSAMYLCASTLPGSTDTQYFGPGTRLTVL.

This chain joins TRBV7-3 and TRBJ1-1, with D possibly TRBD1 on 5 matching bases. The CDR3 extends over 15 amino acids. Germline assignment: CDR1 SGHTA and CDR2 FQGTGA. The V end was cut by 3 bases, the J end by 0 bases, with 11 bases between. The CDR3 protein is CASSFGGGLNTEAFF. In nucleotides, the CDR3 is TGTGCCAGCAGCTTTGGCGGGGGATTGAACACTGAAGCTTTCTTT.

This chain joins TRBV27 and TRBJ2-7, with unresolved D. The CDR3 runs to 14 residues. Deletions cut 2 bases from V and 0 bases from J, with 8 bases between. The V gene's germline CDR1 is MNHEY and CDR2 SMNVEV (reference sequence). The CDR3 sequence: CASSLRSDSYEQYF. The DNA for the CDR3 is TGTGCCAGCAGTTTACGGTCGGACTCCTACGAGCAGTACTTC.

The chain combines TRBV7-9 with TRBJ1-1, with D maybe TRBD1 (5 bases). V was cut by 1 base and J by 1 base, with 10 bases left in between. Per the germline V gene, CDR1 is SEHNR and CDR2 is FQNEAQ (reference sequence). This CDR3 is built from 15 residues. CDR3: CASSLGLQGNTEAFF. CDR3 sequence (DNA): TGTGCCAGCAGCTTAGGTCTCCAGGGGAACACTGAAGCTTTCTTT.

This clone is a singleton in its sample. Other DNA sequences in the same sample also yield this CDR3. This chain uses TRBV4-1 with TRBJ2-7; the match to TRBD1 covers 10 bases. From germline, CDR1 is MGHRA and CDR2 YSYEKL. After removal of 2 bases from V and 2 bases from J, the junction contained 6 bases not matched to a gene. This CDR3 comprises 16 residues. The CDR3 nucleotides are TGCGCCAGCAGCCAACTGACCGGGACAGGGGCCTACGAGCAGTACTTC. Protein sequence: CASSQLTGTGAYEQYF.

The V and J genes are TRBV4-3 and TRBJ1-2; 7 bases fit TRBD1. V dropped 3 bases and J dropped 4; count of bases not matched to a gene: 8. The CDR3 contains 15 residues. CDR1 is LGHNA, CDR2 YSLEER, per germline. The CDR3 sequence is CASSQLLTGVYGYTF. The DNA of the CDR3 is TGCGCCAGCAGCCAGTTATTAACAGGGGTCTATGGCTACACCTTC.

This chain uses TRBV11-2 with TRBJ2-3; D not resolved. Germline V CDR1 and CDR2: SGHAT, FQNNGV. Trimming stripped 0 bases from V and 2 bases from J, with 9 bases between. The CDR3 sequence is 15 residues long. The CDR3 DNA is TGTGCCAGCAGCTTAGAGCGATACTACACAGATACGCAGTATTTT. This encodes CASSLERYYTDTQYF.

The chain carries TRBV30 and TRBJ1-3, with a weak D call TRBD1 (6 bases). Germline CDR1 GTSNPN, CDR2 SVGIG (reference sequence). V lost 5 bases and J 0 bases, leaving 17 bases between the germline ends. The CDR3 runs to 16 residues. CDR3 sequence: CAWHRDMLSSGNTIYF. The CDR3 DNA follows: TGTGCCTGGCACCGGGACATGCTGAGCTCTGGAAACACCATATATTTT.